Presented here are 10 T cell receptor beta chains from one specimen sequenced in a study of spatial heterogeneity in lung cancer. Study-wide results and limits: How many expanded intratumoral alpha and beta TCRs were present tracked the tumor mutation count, which was a count of nonsynonymous mutations.

Time point reported: sample taken at primary tumor resection. MiXCR, applied by TCRdb to the 5' RACE reads, yields one record per CDR3 protein. This sample has about 7,500 distinct CDR3 sequences, with more than 10% found just once. These receptors lack a known antigen. Sequencing used lung tumor tissue, obtained at surgery. These receptors came from a male donor with early-stage non-small cell lung cancer.

This clonotype was recorded many times. V and J are TRBV27 and TRBJ1-1; D unresolved. This CDR3 spans 12 amino acids. Germline loops: CDR1 MNHEY, CDR2 SMNVEV (reference sequence). Trimming pared 3 bases from V and 7 bases from J, leaving 9 bases between. The DNA of the CDR3 is TGTGCCAGCAGTTTTAACGGGTTTGAAGCTTTCTTT. Translation: CASSFNGFEAFF.

This clonotype was detected a few times. The chain uses TRBV15 and TRBJ2-3, with D maybe TRBD2 (6 bases). This CDR3 region has 13 residues. V gave up 0 bases and J gave up 7 bases, with 8 bases separating them. Germline V gene lookup returns CDR1 LNHNV and CDR2 YYDKDF (reference sequence). In nucleotides, the CDR3 is TGTGCCACCAGCAGAGAGGCGGGGAATACGCAGTATTTT. Translating gives CATSREAGNTQYF.

This clonotype is medium-sized in the sample. The rearrangement uses TRBV5-4 and TRBJ2-3; 12 bases line up with TRBD2. Germline lookup yields CDR1 SGHNT and CDR2 YYREEE (reference sequence). The trim removed 3 bases at V and 5 bases at J, leaving 7 bases unmatched. CDR3 length: 16 residues. CDR3 DNA: TGTGCCAGCAGCTCCCGACTAGCGGGAGCTGAAGATACGCAGTATTTT. Translated: CASSSRLAGAEDTQYF.

This clonotype was picked up a small number of times. V and J are TRBV3-1 and TRBJ2-5; possibly TRBD1 for D (6 bases). The CDR3 is made up of 15 amino acids. The V gene's germline CDR1 is LGHDT and CDR2 YNNKEL (reference sequence). Trimming shortened V by 2 bases and J by 2 bases, and 12 bases separated the two germline ends. This chain's CDR3 is CASSQRGREQETQYF. The CDR3 nucleotides read TGTGCCAGCAGCCAAAGGGGGAGAGAACAAGAGACCCAGTACTTC.

The sample holds many counts of this clonotype. The chain recombines TRBV2 with TRBJ2-3; D uncertain. CDR1 SNHLY and CDR2 FYNNEI come from the germline V gene. Trimming removed 1 base at V and 3 bases at J, with 5 bases between. The CDR3 is made up of 13 amino acids. CDR3 protein: CASSEGSTDTQYF. CDR3 in DNA: TGTGCCAGCAGTGAAGGCAGTACAGATACGCAGTATTTT.

The chain uses TRBV12-3 or TRBV12-4 and TRBJ2-3; D gene uncertain. Trimming took 3 bases from V and 3 from J, leaving 7 bases between them. This CDR3 region has 13 residues. The CDR3 loop is CASSFDRTDTQYF. In DNA form, the CDR3 reads TGTGCCAGCAGTTTTGATCGTACAGATACGCAGTATTTT.

By sample fraction, this clonotype is medium-sized. The chain recombines TRBV5-6 with TRBJ1-3; D is unresolved. V lost 2 bases and J 0 bases, leaving 9 bases between the germline ends. The CDR3 length is 15 residues. Per the germline V gene, CDR1 is SGHDT and CDR2 is YYEEEE. This CDR3 is CASSFDWSSGNTIYF. The CDR3, as DNA: TGTGCCAGCAGCTTTGACTGGAGCTCTGGAAACACCATATATTTT.

This rearrangement joins TRBV3-1 to TRBJ1-2, with a weak D call TRBD1 (5 bases). Germline-derived CDR1 and CDR2 are LGHDT and YNNKEL (reference sequence). V was trimmed by 4 bases and J by 10 bases, leaving 19 bases between them. There are 14 residues in the CDR3. The CDR3 nucleotides are TGTGCCAGCAGCCTTGCCGGGACTTTCTTTGTCTACACCTTC. It codes for CASSLAGTFFVYTF.

This clonotype came up many times. CDR3 nucleotides: TGTGCCACCAGGGACGGGACGGGGAATCAGCCCCAGCATTTT. Translating it yields CATRDGTGNQPQHF. The V call is TRBV10-3, the J call TRBJ1-5; weak D call: TRBD1 (5 bases). Germline V gives CDR1 ENHRY, CDR2 SYGVKD. This CDR3 contains 14 residues. Trimming left V 10 bases short and J 4 bases short, with 17 bases between.

This clonotype was counted many times. The CDR3 nucleotides are TGTGCCAGCAGTCTCCGGACAGGGTTTGGTCCAGATACGCAGTATTTT. Protein sequence: CASSLRTGFGPDTQYF. The rearrangement joins TRBV27 to TRBJ2-3; 8 nucleotides agree with TRBD1. There are 16 residues in the CDR3. Germline CDR1 MNHEY, CDR2 SMNVEV (reference sequence). V shed 5 bases, J shed 4 bases, and the junction held 11 bases outside the gene matches.